Below, 30 T cell receptor beta chains from the same sample are listed, as sequenced in a study of T cell responses to AZD1222 COVID-19 vaccine. The protocol was immunoSEQ multiplex PCR, while the TCRdb copy is restricted to in-frame clones and leaves out a portion. The data contain 130,000 or so clones, around 90% of them singletons. The sample was peripheral blood, taken on day 0 of AZD1222 vaccination. These receptors all stem from an adult in good health.

A few counts support this clone. This sequence joins TRBV5-6 and TRBJ1-6; 8 nucleotides match TRBD1. The CDR3 is 14 amino acids. Trimming at V came to 0 bases and at J to 9 bases, leaving 2 bases not matched to a gene. Germline CDR1 SGHDT, CDR2 YYEEEE. The CDR3 sequence is CASSLGQGSSPLHF. CDR3 bases: TGTGCCAGCAGCTTGGGACAGGGGTCTTCACCCCTCCACTTT.

The chain is built from TRBV14 and TRBJ1-2; 9 bases align to TRBD1. The V gene end was trimmed by 6 bases and the J gene end by 5 bases; junction bases not matched to a gene: 10. The CDR3 contains 15 residues. Germline V gene sequence: CDR1 SGHDN, CDR2 FVKESK. The CDR3 is CASRKGQGTPYGYTF. Written as DNA, the CDR3 is TGTGCCAGCAGAAAAGGACAGGGGACACCGTATGGCTACACCTTC.

The genes are TRBV7-9 and TRBJ1-2; D unresolved. Trimming cost V 6 bases and J 8 bases, with 13 bases left between them. The CDR3 has 12 residues. Germline values: CDR1 SEHNR, CDR2 FQNEAQ (reference sequence). CDR3 residues: CASRYGVGGYTF. The CDR3 nucleotides read TGTGCCAGCAGGTACGGGGTCGGAGGCTACACCTTC. Based on the CDR3 plus reference TRBV7-9 and TRBJ1-2, the full variable domain is DTGVSQNPRHKITKRGQNVTFRCDPISEHNRLYWYRQTLGQGPEFLTYFQNEAQLEKSRLLSDRFSAERPKGSFSTLEIQRTEQGDSAMYLCASRYGVGGYTFGSGTRLTVV.

CDR3 region: CASGSQNSYEQYF. The CDR3 DNA is TGTGCCAGCGGTTCACAGAACTCTTACGAGCAGTACTTC. The rearrangement joins TRBV9 to TRBJ2-7; D is uncertain. Germline loops: CDR1 SGDLS, CDR2 YYNGEE. V lost 7 bases to trimming and J lost 4 bases, with 15 bases between them. This CDR3 has 13 amino acids. The entire variable domain, with the rest obtained from reference TRBV9 and TRBJ2-7, is as follows: DSGVTQTPKHLITATGQRVTLRCSPRSGDLSVYWYQQSLDQGLQFLIQYYNGEERAKGNILERFSAQQFPDLHSELNLSSLELGDSALYFCASGSQNSYEQYFGPGTRLTVT.

The V gene is TRBV9, the J gene TRBJ1-2; 7 bases fit TRBD1. Germline values: CDR1 SGDLS, CDR2 YYNGEE. J was trimmed by 1 base and V by 3 bases; bases with no gene match: 9. This CDR3 is 16 amino acids long. The CDR3 loop is CASSGRGQRYNYGYTF. The CDR3, as DNA: TGTGCCAGCAGCGGAAGGGGACAGAGATATAACTATGGCTACACCTTC.

The V and J genes are TRBV7-2 and TRBJ1-5; D ambiguous. The CDR3 runs 13 residues. Germline lookup yields CDR1 SGHTA and CDR2 FQGNSA. Trimming left V 7 bases short and J 7 bases short, with 14 bases between. The CDR3 region has the DNA TGTGCCAGCACCTCCCACAGTAACCAGCCCCAGCATTTT. This gives the protein CASTSHSNQPQHF.

This chain joins TRBV7-2 and TRBJ2-1, with D tentatively TRBD1 or TRBD2 (5 bases each). Per the germline V gene, CDR1 is SGHTA and CDR2 is FQGNSA. This CDR3 region has 15 residues. V was clipped by 3 bases and J by 0 bases, with 9 bases between them. The CDR3 DNA reads as TGTGCCAGCAGCTTTTGGGGGAGCTCCTACAATGAGCAGTTCTTC. Translating it yields CASSFWGSSYNEQFF.

The chain recombines TRBV28 with TRBJ1-1; D ambiguous. Germline assignment: CDR1 MDHEN and CDR2 SYDVKM. Trimming stripped 1 base from V and 2 bases from J, with 11 bases between. CDR3 length equals 15 residues. CDR3 loop: CASSLSFPLNTEAFF. The CDR3 coding sequence is TGTGCCAGCAGTTTATCATTCCCCCTCAACACTGAAGCTTTCTTT.

The chain employs TRBV7-2 and TRBJ1-2; D is undetermined. With 2 bases removed from V and 7 bases from J, the gap between germline ends came to 14 bases. CDR1 is SGHTA, CDR2 FQGNSA, per germline. The length of the CDR3 is 14 residues. CDR3 residues: CASSLYEGYGGYTF. The CDR3 DNA follows: TGTGCCAGCAGCTTATATGAGGGCTATGGTGGCTACACCTTC.

The V call is TRBV7-9, the J call TRBJ2-7; D possibly matches TRBD1 or TRBD2 (6 bases each). Germline V lookup: CDR1 SEHNR, CDR2 FQNEAQ (reference sequence). V lost 6 bases to trimming and J lost 2 bases, with 14 bases between them. The CDR3 length is 14 residues. The CDR3 loop is CASSFRGRTYEQYF. The DNA for the CDR3 is TGTGCCAGCAGTTTTCGGGGGCGCACCTACGAGCAGTACTTC. The full variable domain, with the rest looked up from reference TRBV7-9 and TRBJ2-7, is DTGVSQNPRHKITKRGQNVTFRCDPISEHNRLYWYRQTLGQGPEFLTYFQNEAQLEKSRLLSDRFSAERPKGSFSTLEIQRTEQGDSAMYLCASSFRGRTYEQYFGPGTRLTVT.

This clone was found once. This chain connects TRBV7-3 to TRBJ2-1; 12 bases are a match to TRBD2. Germline V gene data show CDR1 as SGHTA and CDR2 as FQGTGA. CDR3 length equals 17 residues. V lost 3 bases, J lost 0 bases, and 3 bases stayed unmatched. The chain's CDR3 is CASSFLAGGSSYNEQFF. In DNA form, the CDR3 reads TGTGCCAGCAGCTTTCTAGCGGGGGGGAGCTCCTACAATGAGCAGTTCTTC.

This clone was observed once. J is TRBJ2-1 and V is TRBV28; D gene ambiguous. From germline, CDR1 is MDHEN and CDR2 SYDVKM. V was clipped by 6 bases and J by 9 bases, with 12 bases between them. The length of the CDR3 is 12 residues. The CDR3 spells CASRGTSGEQFF. Here the CDR3 DNA reads TGTGCCAGCAGGGGAACTTCAGGTGAGCAGTTCTTC.

The CDR3 protein is CASSQDRGRGYTF. CDR3 bases: TGCGCCAGCAGCCAAGACAGGGGTCGTGGCTACACCTTC. The J gene is TRBJ1-2, the V gene TRBV4-3; D may be TRBD1 (6 bases). The germline gives CDR1 LGHNA, CDR2 YSLEER. V shed 0 bases and J shed 7 bases, with 9 bases lying between them. The CDR3 is made up of 13 amino acids.

J is TRBJ2-3 and V is TRBV7-3, with D maybe TRBD2 (5 bases). The CDR3 contains 14 residues. V lost 1 base and J lost 6, with 11 bases in between. Germline CDR1 is SGHTA and CDR2 is FQGTGA. CDR3 DNA sequence: TGTGCCAGCAGCTTAAATCGGGGTTCCGATACGCAGTATTTT. It specifies CASSLNRGSDTQYF.

This sequence joins TRBV5-1 and TRBJ2-7; the D is unclear. Per germline, CDR1 SGHRS and CDR2 YFSETQ. The CDR3 loop spans 15 amino acids. V lost 0 bases and J 1 base, leaving 11 bases between the germline ends. The CDR3, as DNA: TGCGCCAGCAGCTTGGCCTTCGGGCAATCCTACGAGCAGTACTTC. This codes for CASSLAFGQSYEQYF.

The chain combines TRBV5-1 with TRBJ2-2; D may be TRBD1 or TRBD2 (6 bases each). The CDR3 extends over 15 amino acids. Germline values: CDR1 SGHRS, CDR2 YFSETQ. Trimming pared 0 bases from V and 8 bases from J, leaving 14 bases between. DNA of the CDR3: TGCGCCAGCAGCTTGGTTCCGGGGGCGCAGGGGGAGCTGTTTTTT. Translated: CASSLVPGAQGELFF.

This clone is large (0.1 to 1%). The V call is TRBV11-2, the J call TRBJ2-5; 9 bases agree with TRBD2. The germline V gene has CDR1 SGHAT and CDR2 FQNNGV. CDR3 length: 16 amino acids. The ends lost 5 bases at V and 0 bases at J; junction bases unmatched: 7. The CDR3 nucleotides read TGTGCCAGCAGCCAGGTTAGCGGGGGAGACCAAGAGACCCAGTACTTC. Translation: CASSQVSGGDQETQYF. Combining the CDR3 with reference TRBV11-2 and TRBJ2-5 gives the whole variable domain EAGVAQSPRYKIIEKRQSVAFWCNPISGHATLYWYQQILGQGPKLLIQFQNNGVVDDSQLPKDRFSAERLKGVDSTLKIQPAKLEDSAVYLCASSQVSGGDQETQYFGPGTRLLVL.

The rearrangement links TRBV6-2 or TRBV6-3 to TRBJ1-1, with 10 nucleotides matching TRBD1. Germline V gives CDR1 MNHEY, CDR2 SVGEGT. The CDR3 is made up of 15 amino acids. V dropped 5 bases and J dropped 0; count of bases not matched to a gene: 3. In DNA, the CDR3 is TGTGCCAGCAGTGGGACAGGGGCCTTGAACACTGAAGCTTTCTTT. It codes for CASSGTGALNTEAFF.

The chain couples TRBV28 to TRBJ1-5; D not resolved. Germline CDR1 reads MDHEN; CDR2 reads SYDVKM. The CDR3 extends over 18 amino acids. V shed 4 bases and J shed 0 bases, with 19 bases lying between them. CDR3 protein: CASSSLLRAGNSNQPQHF. The DNA for the CDR3 is TGTGCCAGCAGTTCGCTTTTGCGGGCAGGAAATAGCAATCAGCCCCAGCATTTT.

The chain couples TRBV25-1 to TRBJ1-4, with 8 bases identical to TRBD1. Trimming cost V 6 bases and J 8 bases; bases outside gene matches: 8. Germline assignment: CDR1 MGHDK and CDR2 SYGVNS. There are 14 residues in the CDR3. CDR3 loop: CASSGDRLGEKLFF. DNA of the CDR3: TGTGCCAGCAGCGGGGACAGGCTGGGGGAAAAACTGTTTTTT.

The V call is TRBV28, the J call TRBJ1-2; D ambiguous. The CDR3 covers 14 residues. The germline CDR1 and CDR2 sequences are MDHEN and SYDVKM. The V gene lost 2 bases and the J gene lost 3 bases, with 10 bases spanning the gap. CDR3 nucleotide sequence: TGTGCCAGCAGTTTAGTGGGGAGGGACTATGGCTACACCTTC. Translating it yields CASSLVGRDYGYTF.

The chain couples TRBV5-1 to TRBJ1-3, with TRBD1 matching 8 bases. The V gene's germline CDR1 is SGHRS and CDR2 YFSETQ. The ends lost 2 bases at V and 4 bases at J; junction bases unmatched: 5. CDR3 size: 15 residues. CDR3 in amino acids: CASSLRTGTGNTIYF. Written as DNA, the CDR3 is TGCGCCAGCAGCTTAAGGACAGGGACCGGAAACACCATATATTTT.

Comment on this clone: One end of the junction varies from germline; a read error may be responsible. Here the CDR3 reads CASSGTGVDQSQHF. In DNA, the CDR3 is TGTGCCAGCAGCGGGACAGGGGTTGATCAGTCCCAGCATTTT. This rearrangement joins TRBV6-6 to TRBJ1-5; 10 bases line up with TRBD1. In germline, CDR1 is MNHNY, CDR2 SVGAGI (reference sequence). The CDR3 covers 14 residues.

This chain links TRBV19 with TRBJ1-5; the match to TRBD1 covers 7 bases. Looked up from germline, CDR1 is LNHDA and CDR2 is SQIVND (reference sequence). Trimming cost V 3 bases and J 0 bases; bases outside gene matches: 2. The CDR3 is 15 residues long. This CDR3 is CASSMGTVSNQPQHF. The CDR3 coding sequence is TGTGCCAGTAGTATGGGGACAGTTAGCAATCAGCCCCAGCATTTT.

The chain links TRBV5-8 to TRBJ2-1; 8 bases line up with TRBD1. Germline V gene sequence: CDR1 SGHTS, CDR2 YDEGEE. CDR3 length: 16 residues. V lost 1 base, J lost 3 bases, and 6 bases stayed unmatched. CDR3 nucleotides: TGTGCCAGCAGCTTGAGGTCAGGGGGCATCTACAATGAGCAGTTCTTC. Protein sequence: CASSLRSGGIYNEQFF. Combining the CDR3 with reference TRBV5-8 and TRBJ2-1 gives the whole variable domain EAGVTQSPTHLIKTRGQQATLRCSPISGHTSVYWYQQALGLGLQFLLWYDEGEERNRGNFPPRFSGRQFPNYSSELNVNALELEDSALYLCASSLRSGGIYNEQFFGPGTRLTVL.

This chain connects TRBV11-2 to TRBJ2-7; 15 bases are shared with TRBD2. The CDR3 is 16 amino acids. V shed 8 bases and J 4 bases; nucleotides not matched to a gene: 9. Per germline, CDR1 SGHAT and CDR2 FQNNGV. The CDR3 bases are TGTGCCAGCGCTCAGGGACTAGCGGGGGGATTATACGAGCAGTACTTC. Protein product: CASAQGLAGGLYEQYF. Full variable domain (outside the CDR3, taken from reference TRBV11-2 and TRBJ2-7): EAGVAQSPRYKIIEKRQSVAFWCNPISGHATLYWYQQILGQGPKLLIQFQNNGVVDDSQLPKDRFSAERLKGVDSTLKIQPAKLEDSAVYLCASAQGLAGGLYEQYFGPGTRLTVT.

This chain uses TRBV15 with TRBJ1-3, with D hard to call. There are 19 residues in the CDR3. V was trimmed by 6 bases and J by 0 bases, leaving 24 bases between them. Germline loops: CDR1 LNHNV, CDR2 YYDKDF (reference sequence). CDR3 protein: CATSTVLRTNLNSGNTIYF. Here the CDR3 DNA reads TGTGCCACCAGTACGGTTCTCCGAACGAACCTTAACTCTGGAAACACCATATATTTT. The full variable domain, with the rest looked up from reference TRBV15 and TRBJ1-3, is DAMVIQNPRYQVTQFGKPVTLSCSQTLNHNVMYWYQQKSSQAPKLLFHYYDKDFNNEADTPDNFQSRRPNTSFCFLDIRSPGLGDTAMYLCATSTVLRTNLNSGNTIYFGEGSWLTVV.

Only one count was recorded for this clone. The chain recombines TRBV30 with TRBJ2-7; 12 bases align to TRBD2. The CDR3 has 18 amino acids. V lost 0 bases, J lost 1 base, and 10 bases stayed unmatched. The germline V gene has CDR1 GTSNPN and CDR2 SVGIG (reference sequence). The CDR3 reads CAWSVMTSGGPLSYEQYF. The CDR3 nucleotides are TGTGCCTGGAGTGTTATGACTAGCGGGGGCCCCTTATCCTACGAGCAGTACTTC.

The gene calls are TRBV4-3 and TRBJ2-7, with 8 bases aligning to TRBD2. The germline CDR1 and CDR2 sequences are LGHNA and YSLEER. J gave up 0 bases and V 2 bases, and 6 bases lay outside the gene matches. The CDR3 covers 16 residues. Here the CDR3 DNA reads TGCGCCAGCAGCCAAAGCCCCGGGGGGGGCTCCTACGAGCAGTACTTC. This encodes CASSQSPGGGSYEQYF.

This clone was seen a single time. This chain uses TRBV11-2 with TRBJ1-4; D call uncertain. CDR1 is SGHAT, CDR2 FQNNGV, per germline. The CDR3 extends over 14 amino acids. Between the trimmed V and J ends, which lost 1 base and 11 bases, there was a span of 14 bases. In nucleotides, the CDR3 is TGTGCCAGCAGCTTAGCGCCCCGAACGGGGAAACTGTTTTTT. Amino acid sequence: CASSLAPRTGKLFF.